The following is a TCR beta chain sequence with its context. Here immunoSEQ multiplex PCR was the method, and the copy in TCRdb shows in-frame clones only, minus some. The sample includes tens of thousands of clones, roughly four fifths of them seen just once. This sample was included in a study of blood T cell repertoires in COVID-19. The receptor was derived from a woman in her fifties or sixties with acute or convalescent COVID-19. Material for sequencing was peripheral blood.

CDR3 region: CASLNGDRGRRAFF. Written as DNA, the CDR3 is TGTGCCAGCTTGAACGGGGACAGGGGGCGGAGAGCTTTCTTT. The rearrangement links TRBV6-6 to TRBJ1-1, with TRBD1 matching 12 bases. The CDR3 contains 14 residues. J was trimmed by 10 bases and V by 8 bases; bases with no gene match: 11. Per the germline V gene, CDR1 is MNHNY and CDR2 is SVGAGI (reference sequence).